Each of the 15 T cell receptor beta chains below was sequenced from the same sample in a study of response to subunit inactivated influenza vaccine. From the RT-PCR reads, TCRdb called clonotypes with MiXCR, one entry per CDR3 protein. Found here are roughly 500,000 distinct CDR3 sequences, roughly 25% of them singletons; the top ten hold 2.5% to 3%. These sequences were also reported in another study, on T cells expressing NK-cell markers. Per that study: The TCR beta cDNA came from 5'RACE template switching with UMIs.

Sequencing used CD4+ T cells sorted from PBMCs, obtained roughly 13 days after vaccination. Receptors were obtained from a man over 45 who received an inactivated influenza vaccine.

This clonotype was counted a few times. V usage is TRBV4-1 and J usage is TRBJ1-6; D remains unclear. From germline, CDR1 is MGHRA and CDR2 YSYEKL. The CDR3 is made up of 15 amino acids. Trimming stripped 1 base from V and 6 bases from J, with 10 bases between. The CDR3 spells CASSQVLATNSPLHF. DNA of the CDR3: TGCGCCAGCAGCCAAGTTCTTGCAACTAATTCACCCCTCCACTTT.

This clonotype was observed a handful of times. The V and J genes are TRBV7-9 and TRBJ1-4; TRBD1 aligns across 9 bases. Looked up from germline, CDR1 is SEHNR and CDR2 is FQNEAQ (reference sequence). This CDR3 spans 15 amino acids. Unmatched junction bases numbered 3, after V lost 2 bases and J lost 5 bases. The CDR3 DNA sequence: TGTGCCAGCAGCTTAAAAACAGGGGGCAATGAAAAACTGTTTTTT. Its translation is CASSLKTGGNEKLFF.

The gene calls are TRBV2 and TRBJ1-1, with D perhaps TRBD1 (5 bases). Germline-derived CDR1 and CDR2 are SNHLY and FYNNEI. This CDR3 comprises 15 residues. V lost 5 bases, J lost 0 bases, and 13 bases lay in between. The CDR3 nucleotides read TGTGCCAGCAGTTCCAGGGAGTCGGTGAACACTGAAGCTTTCTTT. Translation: CASSSRESVNTEAFF. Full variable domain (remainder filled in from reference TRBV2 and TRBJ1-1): EPEVTQTPSHQVTQMGQEVILRCVPISNHLYFYWYRQILGQKVEFLVSFYNNEISEKSEIFDDQFSVERPDGSNFTLKIRSTKLEDSAMYFCASSSRESVNTEAFFGQGTRLTVV.

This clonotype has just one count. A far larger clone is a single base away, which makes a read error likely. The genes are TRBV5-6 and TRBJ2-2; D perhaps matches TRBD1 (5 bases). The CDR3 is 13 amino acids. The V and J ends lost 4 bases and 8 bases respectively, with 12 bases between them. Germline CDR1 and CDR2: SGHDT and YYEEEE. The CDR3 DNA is TGTGCCAGCAGCCTGGGGCCTATAGGGGAGCTGTTTTTT. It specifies CASSLGPIGELFF. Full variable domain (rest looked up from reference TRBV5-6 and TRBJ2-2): DAGVTQSPTHLIKTRGQQVTLRCSPKSGHDTVSWYQQALGQGPQFIFQYYEEEERQRGNFPDRFSGHQFPNYSSELNVNALLLGDSALYLCASSLGPIGELFFGEGSRLTVL.

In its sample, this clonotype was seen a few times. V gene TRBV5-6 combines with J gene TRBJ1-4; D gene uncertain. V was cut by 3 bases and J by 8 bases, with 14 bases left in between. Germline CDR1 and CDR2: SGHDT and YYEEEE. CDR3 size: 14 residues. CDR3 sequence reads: CASSSITSGEKLFF. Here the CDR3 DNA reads TGTGCCAGCAGCTCTATAACCAGCGGGGAAAAACTGTTTTTT.

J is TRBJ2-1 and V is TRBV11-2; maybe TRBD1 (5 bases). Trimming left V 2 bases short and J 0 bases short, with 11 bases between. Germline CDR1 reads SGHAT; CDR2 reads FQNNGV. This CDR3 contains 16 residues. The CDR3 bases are TGTGCCAGCAGCTTATCTCAGGGATTCTCCTACAATGAGCAGTTCTTC. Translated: CASSLSQGFSYNEQFF.

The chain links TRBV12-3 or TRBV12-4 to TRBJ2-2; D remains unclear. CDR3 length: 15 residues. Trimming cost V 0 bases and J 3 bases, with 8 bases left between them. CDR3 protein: CASSLAPQDTGELFF. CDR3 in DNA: TGTGCCAGCAGTTTAGCGCCCCAGGACACCGGGGAGCTGTTTTTT.

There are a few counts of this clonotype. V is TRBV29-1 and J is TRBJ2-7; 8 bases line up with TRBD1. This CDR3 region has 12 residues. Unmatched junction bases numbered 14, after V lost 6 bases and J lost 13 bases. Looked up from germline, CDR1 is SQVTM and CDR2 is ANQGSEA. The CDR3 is CSVIWTGPFLYF. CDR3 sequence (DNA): TGCAGCGTGATATGGACAGGGCCTTTCCTATACTTC.

The CDR3 DNA follows: TGTGCCAGCAGCGTAGGGGTCTACGGCTCCTACGAGCAGTACTTC. Residues: CASSVGVYGSYEQYF. The rearrangement joins TRBV9 to TRBJ2-7; no clear D gene. The germline gives CDR1 SGDLS, CDR2 YYNGEE. The CDR3 loop spans 15 amino acids. The V and J ends lost 0 bases and 0 bases respectively, with 10 bases between them. Using reference TRBV9 and TRBJ2-7 for the parts outside the CDR3, the full variable domain is DSGVTQTPKHLITATGQRVTLRCSPRSGDLSVYWYQQSLDQGLQFLIQYYNGEERAKGNILERFSAQQFPDLHSELNLSSLELGDSALYFCASSVGVYGSYEQYFGPGTRLTVT.

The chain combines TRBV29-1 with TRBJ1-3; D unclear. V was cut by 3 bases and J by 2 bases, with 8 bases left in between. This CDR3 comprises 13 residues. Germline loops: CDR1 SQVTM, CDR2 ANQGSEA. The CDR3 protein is CSVEGAPGNTIYF. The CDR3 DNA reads TGCAGCGTTGAGGGCGCGCCTGGAAACACCATATATTTT.

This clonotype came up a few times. The CDR3 nucleotides read TGCAGCGTTGAAGGCTCAAGGGGGGCAGGGGAGACCCAGTACTTC. The encoded protein is CSVEGSRGAGETQYF. V and J are TRBV29-1 and TRBJ2-5; D might be TRBD1 or TRBD2, each matching 6 bases. Trimming pared 1 base from V and 5 bases from J, leaving 17 bases between. The CDR3 sequence is 15 residues long. The germline V gene encodes CDR1 SQVTM and CDR2 ANQGSEA.

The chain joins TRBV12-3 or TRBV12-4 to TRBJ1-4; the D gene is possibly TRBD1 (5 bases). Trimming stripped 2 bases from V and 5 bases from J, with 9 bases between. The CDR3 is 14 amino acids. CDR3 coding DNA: TGTGCCAGCAGTTTATACAGGAAAAATGAAAAACTGTTTTTT. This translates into CASSLYRKNEKLFF.

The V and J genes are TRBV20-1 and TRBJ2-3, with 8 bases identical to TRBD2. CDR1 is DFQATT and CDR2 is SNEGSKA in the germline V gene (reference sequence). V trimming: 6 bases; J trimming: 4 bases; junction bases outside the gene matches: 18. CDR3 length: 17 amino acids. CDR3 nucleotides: TGCAGTGCCCATCTTGTCATGACGGGAGCGGGAGCAGATACGCAGTATTTT. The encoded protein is CSAHLVMTGAGADTQYF.

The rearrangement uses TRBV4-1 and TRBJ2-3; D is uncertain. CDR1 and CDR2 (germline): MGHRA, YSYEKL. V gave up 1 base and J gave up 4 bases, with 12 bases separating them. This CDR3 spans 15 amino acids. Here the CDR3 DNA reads TGCGCCAGCAGCCAAGTAGCAATCTCATCAGATACGCAGTATTTT. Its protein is CASSQVAISSDTQYF.

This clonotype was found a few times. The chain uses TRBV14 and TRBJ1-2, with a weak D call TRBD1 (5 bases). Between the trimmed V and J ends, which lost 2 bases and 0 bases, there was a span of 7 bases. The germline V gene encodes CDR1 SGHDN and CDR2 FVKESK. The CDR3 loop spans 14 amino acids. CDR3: CASSQQTANYGYTF. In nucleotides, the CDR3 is TGTGCCAGCAGCCAACAGACAGCTAACTATGGCTACACCTTC.